Given below is one T cell receptor beta chain in context. This clone has only one observation. The target of this receptor is not known. Within one base of it there is no much larger clone, and no base qualities were kept. The source of the sample is a study of blood T cell repertoires in COVID-19 (dated by TCRdb to about 2020). About the study as a whole: The collaborator samples originated in the United States, Italy and Spain and spanned the acute and convalescent phases of COVID-19. The prospective study material was composed of cDNA or gDNA derived from T cells, B-cell-depleted T cells, or PBMCs. Deeply sampled blood TCRbeta repertoires from subjects exposed to, actively infected with, or recovered from COVID-19 were included in the dataset. The repertoires were made available in a free public database intended to serve as a resource for research on the immune response to SARS-CoV-2. The samples were drawn from two sources: the first 160 participants of the ongoing ImmuneRACE study, and some 1,300 subjects contributed by 6 global collaborators. Sample metadata almost always included a de-identified subject ID, COVID-19 status, age in years and sex. Where HLA class I and class II types were available, the types were taken from metadata supplied by the sample provider, not from assay-based typing.

Each collaborating institution followed its own protocols to collect whole blood in K2EDTA tubes. Collaborator samples were shipped for TCRbeta analysis as frozen whole blood, isolated PBMCs, or DNA extracted from either sample type. The paper's findings and limits, for the study overall: How much clinical and demographic metadata was included differed by source and by participant, and the metadata was provided uncurated.

TCRbeta CDR3 regions were amplified from genomic DNA using the immunoSEQ Assay, a bias-controlled multiplex PCR. The authors' analysis ran thus. Nucleated cell counts per sample were estimated from amplification of reference gene primers within the assay. To quantify the absolute abundance of each unique TCRbeta CDR3 rearrangement, sequence reads were collapsed and filtered. For each sample, productive Simpson clonality was calculated as the square root of Simpson's diversity index over productive rearrangements. What TCRdb holds here is the immuneACCESS table cut down to in-frame rearrangements. Part of the clones is not present; checked against another copy, under half of the missing clones reflect an unresolved V gene, and the others are unexplained. The V and J calls and clone size were taken over from that table, and D and trimming were inferred from the DNA. This sample is represented by some 43,000 clones; over 75% of them were singletons. The ten top clones hold around 22% of the sample.

The sequenced material came from peripheral blood. The receptor was isolated from a woman aged 55-70 years with acute or convalescent COVID-19.

The CDR3 corresponds to CASTGTGYSGELFF. The nucleotide sequence is given as TGTGCCAGCACCGGGACAGGGTATTCCGGGGAGCTGTTTTTT. The chain couples TRBV13 to TRBJ2-2; the central 9 bases match TRBD1. Taken from cysteine to phenylalanine, the CDR3 has 14 residues. The DNA shown is the 42-base CDR3, in frame from base 1. As encoded in the germline V gene (reference sequence), CDR1 is PRHDT while CDR2 is FYEKMQ. For this chain, trimming is 7 bases at the V end and 6 bases at the J end, and the number of junction bases without a gene match is 6.